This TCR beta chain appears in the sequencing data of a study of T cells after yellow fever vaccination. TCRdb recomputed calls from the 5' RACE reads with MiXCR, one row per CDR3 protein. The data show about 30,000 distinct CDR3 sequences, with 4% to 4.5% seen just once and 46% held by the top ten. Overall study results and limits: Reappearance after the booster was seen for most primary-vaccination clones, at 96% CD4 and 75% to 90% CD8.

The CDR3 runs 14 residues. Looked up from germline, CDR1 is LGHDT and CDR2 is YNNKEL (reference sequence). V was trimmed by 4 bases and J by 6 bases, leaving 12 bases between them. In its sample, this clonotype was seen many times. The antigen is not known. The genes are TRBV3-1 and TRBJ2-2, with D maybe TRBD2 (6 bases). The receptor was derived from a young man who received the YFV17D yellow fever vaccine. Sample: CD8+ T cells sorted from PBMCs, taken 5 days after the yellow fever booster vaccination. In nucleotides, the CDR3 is TGTGCCAGCAGCCGGTCGGGAGATCCCGGGGAGCTGTTTTTT. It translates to CASSRSGDPGELFF.